This T cell receptor beta chain came from a study of OX40 agonist ivuxolimab in advanced cancers. Study-wide context: Three patients showed partial responses: one hepatocellular carcinoma and two cutaneous melanoma cases.

The CDR3 covers 14 residues. CDR1 SGHAT and CDR2 FQNNGV come from the germline V gene. Generated by immunoSEQ multiplex PCR, the TCRdb table keeps only in-frame clones and is missing some. The sample has some 61,000 clones; roughly 88% are singletons. Study results and limitations: There was clonal expansion of CD4+ and CD8+ blood T cells by week 6 at 0.1 to 3.0 mg/kg.

With respect to this clone: The antigen is undetermined.

The sequencing here drew on CD4+ or CD8+ T cells sorted from blood, taken in a trial of the OX40 agonist ivuxolimab. The sequence derives from an adult with an advanced solid tumor such as melanoma, head and neck, liver or kidney cancer. V and J are TRBV11-2 and TRBJ2-7; 7 nucleotides agree with TRBD2. The DNA end is more similar to TRBJ2-5, so the J call may be wrong. Written as DNA, the CDR3 is TGTGCCAGCAGCTTAGGACTAGCCCAAGAGACCCAGTACTTC. It encodes CASSLGLAQETQYF.